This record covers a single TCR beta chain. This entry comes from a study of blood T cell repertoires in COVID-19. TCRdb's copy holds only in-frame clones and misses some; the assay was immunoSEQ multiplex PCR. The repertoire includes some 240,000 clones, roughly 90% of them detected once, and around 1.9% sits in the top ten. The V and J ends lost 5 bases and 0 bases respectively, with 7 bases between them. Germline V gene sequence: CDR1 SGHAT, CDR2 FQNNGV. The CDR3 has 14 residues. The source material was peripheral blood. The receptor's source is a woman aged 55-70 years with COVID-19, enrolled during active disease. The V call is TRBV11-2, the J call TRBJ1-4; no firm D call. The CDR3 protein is CASSRGATNEKLFF. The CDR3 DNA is TGTGCCAGCAGCCGGGGAGCAACTAATGAAAAACTGTTTTTT.